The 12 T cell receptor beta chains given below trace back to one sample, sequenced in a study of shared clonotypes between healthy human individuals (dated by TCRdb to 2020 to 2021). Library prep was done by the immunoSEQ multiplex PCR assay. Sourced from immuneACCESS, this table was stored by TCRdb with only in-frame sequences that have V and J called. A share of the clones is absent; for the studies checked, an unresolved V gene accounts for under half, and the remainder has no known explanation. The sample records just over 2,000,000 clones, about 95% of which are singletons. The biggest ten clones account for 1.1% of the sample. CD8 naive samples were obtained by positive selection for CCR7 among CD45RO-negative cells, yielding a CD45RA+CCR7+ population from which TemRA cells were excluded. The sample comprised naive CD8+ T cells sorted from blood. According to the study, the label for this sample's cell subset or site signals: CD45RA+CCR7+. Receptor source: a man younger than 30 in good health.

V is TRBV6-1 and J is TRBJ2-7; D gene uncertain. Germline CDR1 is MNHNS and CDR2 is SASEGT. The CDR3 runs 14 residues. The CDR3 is CASPRPLSSYEQYF. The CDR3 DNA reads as TGTGCATCACCTCGGCCATTAAGCTCCTACGAGCAGTACTTC.

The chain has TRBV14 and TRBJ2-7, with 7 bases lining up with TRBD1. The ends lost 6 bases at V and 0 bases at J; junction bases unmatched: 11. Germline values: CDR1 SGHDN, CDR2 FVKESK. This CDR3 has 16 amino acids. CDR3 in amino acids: CASSSRDSLSSYEQYF. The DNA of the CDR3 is TGTGCCAGCAGTTCAAGGGACAGTCTAAGCTCCTACGAGCAGTACTTC.

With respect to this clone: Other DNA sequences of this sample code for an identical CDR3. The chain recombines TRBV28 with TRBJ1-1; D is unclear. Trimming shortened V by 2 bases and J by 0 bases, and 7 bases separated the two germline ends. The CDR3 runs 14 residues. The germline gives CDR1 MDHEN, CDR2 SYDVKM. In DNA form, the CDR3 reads TGTGCCAGCAGTTTAAGGGTAATGAACACTGAAGCTTTCTTT. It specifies CASSLRVMNTEAFF.

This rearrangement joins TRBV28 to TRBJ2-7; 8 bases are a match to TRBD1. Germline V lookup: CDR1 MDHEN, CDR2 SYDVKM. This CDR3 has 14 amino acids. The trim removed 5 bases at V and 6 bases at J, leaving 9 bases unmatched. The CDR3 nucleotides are TGTGCCAGCAGTACGGACAGGGACGTTGGCGAGCAGTACTTC. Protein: CASSTDRDVGEQYF.

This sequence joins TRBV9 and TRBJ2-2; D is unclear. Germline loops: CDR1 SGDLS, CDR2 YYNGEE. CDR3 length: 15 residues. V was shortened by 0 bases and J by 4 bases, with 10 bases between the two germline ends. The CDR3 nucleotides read TGTGCCAGCAGCGTAGGGCAGACTTTCACCGGGGAGCTGTTTTTT. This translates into CASSVGQTFTGELFF.

The CDR3, as DNA: TGTGCCAGCACCGGACAGGGGTGGGAGACCCAGTACTTC. It is translated as CASTGQGWETQYF. The genes are TRBV28 and TRBJ2-5, with 9 nucleotides matching TRBD1. The germline gives CDR1 MDHEN, CDR2 SYDVKM. This CDR3 spans 13 amino acids. Trimming at V came to 7 bases and at J to 5 bases, leaving 5 bases not matched to a gene.

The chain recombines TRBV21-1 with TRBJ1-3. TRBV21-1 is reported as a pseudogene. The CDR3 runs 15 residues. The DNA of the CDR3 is TGTGCCAGCAGCAAATCGGGGCCCTCTGGAAACACCATATATTTT. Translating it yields CASSKSGPSGNTIYF.

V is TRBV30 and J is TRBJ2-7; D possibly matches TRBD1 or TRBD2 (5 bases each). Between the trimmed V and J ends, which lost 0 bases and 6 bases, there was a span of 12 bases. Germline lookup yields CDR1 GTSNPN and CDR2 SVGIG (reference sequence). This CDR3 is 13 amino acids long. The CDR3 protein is CAWSVVGTGEQYF. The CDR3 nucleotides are TGTGCCTGGAGTGTAGTCGGGACGGGCGAGCAGTACTTC.

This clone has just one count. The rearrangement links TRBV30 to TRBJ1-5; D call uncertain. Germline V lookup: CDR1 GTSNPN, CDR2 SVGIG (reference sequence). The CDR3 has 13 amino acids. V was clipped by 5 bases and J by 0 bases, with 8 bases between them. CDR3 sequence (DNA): TGTGCCTGGGCCGTTTATAGCAATCAGCCCCAGCATTTT. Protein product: CAWAVYSNQPQHF.

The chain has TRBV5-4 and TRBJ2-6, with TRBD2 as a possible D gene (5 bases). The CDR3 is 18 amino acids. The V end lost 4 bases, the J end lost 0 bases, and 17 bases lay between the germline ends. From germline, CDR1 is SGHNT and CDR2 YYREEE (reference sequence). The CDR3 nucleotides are TGTGCCAGCAGCCCAGACGGGGTTAGGGACTCTGGGGCCAACGTCCTGACTTTC. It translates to CASSPDGVRDSGANVLTF.

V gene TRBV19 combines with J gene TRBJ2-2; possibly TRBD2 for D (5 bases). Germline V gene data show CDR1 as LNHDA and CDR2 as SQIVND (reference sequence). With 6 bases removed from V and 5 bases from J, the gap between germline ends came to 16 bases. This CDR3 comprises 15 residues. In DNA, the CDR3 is TGTGCCAGTAGCGGGATGGGTAGCTGGACCGGGGAGCTGTTTTTT. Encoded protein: CASSGMGSWTGELFF.

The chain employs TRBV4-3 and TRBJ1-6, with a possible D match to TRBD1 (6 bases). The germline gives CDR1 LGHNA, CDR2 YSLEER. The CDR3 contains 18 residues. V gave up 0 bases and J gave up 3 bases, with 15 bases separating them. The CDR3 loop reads CASSQDAARTDYNSPLHF. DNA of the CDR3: TGCGCCAGCAGCCAAGACGCCGCAAGGACAGACTATAATTCACCCCTCCACTTT.